Below are 22 T cell receptor beta chains sequenced from a single sample in a study of siplizumab effects on memory and regulatory T cells. TCRdb's copy holds only in-frame clones and misses some; the assay was immunoSEQ multiplex PCR. Of 95,000 to 100,000 clones in the sample, 92% were seen once. Sequenced material: non-Treg CD4+ T cells sorted from blood. These receptors all come from a human donor in good health.

The chain joins TRBV6-5 to TRBJ2-3; no clear D gene. Germline assignment: CDR1 MNHEY and CDR2 SVGAGI. The germline V and J ends were trimmed by 5 bases and 0 bases, with 6 bases remaining between them. The CDR3 sequence is 13 residues long. The CDR3, as DNA: TGTGCCAGCAGTCGTACAAGCACAGATACGCAGTATTTT. As protein: CASSRTSTDTQYF.

Remarks on this clone: It is unclear where the CDR3 begins or ends on the DNA, so no DNA is shown, and the CDR3 is as TCRdb lists it. The chain couples TRBV4-1 to TRBJ2-2. The length of the CDR3 is 14 amino acids, counting both ends. CDR1 MGHRA and CDR2 YSYEKL come from the germline V gene. This CDR3 is CASSHGFGNGELFF.

This clone was seen only a few times. The chain links TRBV7-9 to TRBJ2-7, with a tentative D call TRBD2 (5 bases). CDR1 SEHNR and CDR2 FQNEAQ come from the germline V gene (reference sequence). V was trimmed by 5 bases and J by 0 bases, leaving 8 bases between them. The CDR3 runs 13 residues. CDR3 residues: CASSRTGSYEQYF. The CDR3, as DNA: TGTGCCAGCAGCAGGACTGGCTCCTACGAGCAGTACTTC. Looking up the rest from reference TRBV7-9 and TRBJ2-7 gives the full variable domain: DTGVSQNPRHKITKRGQNVTFRCDPISEHNRLYWYRQTLGQGPEFLTYFQNEAQLEKSRLLSDRFSAERPKGSFSTLEIQRTEQGDSAMYLCASSRTGSYEQYFGPGTRLTVT.

This chain joins TRBV2 and TRBJ1-1, with 7 nucleotides matching TRBD1. The CDR3 is 14 amino acids. The junction had 6 bases not matched to a gene; V was cut back by 7 bases and J by 1 base. CDR1 is SNHLY and CDR2 is FYNNEI in the germline V gene. DNA for the CDR3: TGTGCCAGCAAGAGGACAGGTTCGAACACTGAAGCTTTCTTT. Protein: CASKRTGSNTEAFF. The full variable domain, its missing parts supplied by reference TRBV2 and TRBJ1-1, is EPEVTQTPSHQVTQMGQEVILRCVPISNHLYFYWYRQILGQKVEFLVSFYNNEISEKSEIFDDQFSVERPDGSNFTLKIRSTKLEDSAMYFCASKRTGSNTEAFFGQGTRLTVV.

This chain links TRBV7-2 with TRBJ2-1; D is uncertain. Trimming stripped 8 bases from V and 6 bases from J, with 14 bases between. CDR1 is SGHTA, CDR2 FQGNSA, per germline. The CDR3 is 13 residues long. DNA for the CDR3: TGTGCCAGCCGCAAAGGGCCCCTCAATGAGCAGTTCTTC. It codes for CASRKGPLNEQFF.

CDR3 nucleotide sequence: TGCGCCAGCACGGGGCCTAATGAAAAACTGTTTTTT. It codes for CASTGPNEKLFF. The chain is built from TRBV5-1 and TRBJ1-4; D might be TRBD1 (5 bases). Trimming stripped 6 bases from V and 3 bases from J, with 6 bases between. There are 12 residues in the CDR3. CDR1 and CDR2 from the germline V gene are SGHRS and YFSETQ.

V is TRBV7-9 and J is TRBJ2-2; D not resolved. Germline V CDR1 and CDR2: SEHNR, FQNEAQ (reference sequence). CDR3 length equals 15 residues. Trimming cost V 2 bases and J 3 bases, with 10 bases left between them. The CDR3 region has the DNA TGTGCCAGCAGCTTATTCGATGGACACACCGGGGAGCTGTTTTTT. Its translation: CASSLFDGHTGELFF.

This clone appeared a single time. Here the CDR3 DNA reads TGTGCCAGCACCTCTGGGGGGGAGGGCAATGAGCAGTTCTTC. It codes for CASTSGGEGNEQFF. The V gene is TRBV7-8, the J gene TRBJ2-1; 7 nucleotides match TRBD2. The J segment lost 6 bases and the V segment lost 7 bases, leaving 9 bases of the junction unmatched. The germline V gene has CDR1 SGHVS and CDR2 FQNEAQ. CDR3 length: 14 amino acids.

V and J are TRBV2 and TRBJ1-4; D is perhaps TRBD1 (6 bases). CDR1 and CDR2 (germline): SNHLY, FYNNEI. The CDR3 is 13 residues long. Trimming left V 6 bases short and J 7 bases short, with 12 bases between. The CDR3: CASRDTGFEKLFF. CDR3 coding DNA: TGTGCCAGCAGGGACACAGGGTTTGAAAAACTGTTTTTT. Together with reference TRBV2 and TRBJ1-4, the CDR3 gives the full variable domain: EPEVTQTPSHQVTQMGQEVILRCVPISNHLYFYWYRQILGQKVEFLVSFYNNEISEKSEIFDDQFSVERPDGSNFTLKIRSTKLEDSAMYFCASRDTGFEKLFFGSGTQLSVL.

This sequence joins TRBV5-4 and TRBJ2-1, with 12 nucleotides matching TRBD2. Unmatched junction bases numbered 9, after V lost 4 bases and J lost 7 bases. Germline V gene lookup returns CDR1 SGHNT and CDR2 YYREEE (reference sequence). This CDR3 has 16 residues. DNA of the CDR3: TGTGCCAGCAGCCACCTAGCGGGAGGGCCGGGGAATGAGCAGTTCTTC. Protein: CASSHLAGGPGNEQFF.

The chain recombines TRBV2 with TRBJ2-5; possibly TRBD1 for D (5 bases). Germline CDR1 SNHLY, CDR2 FYNNEI. This CDR3 region has 14 residues. V lost 3 bases and J lost 4, with 12 bases in between. The CDR3 coding sequence is TGTGCCAGCAGTGATGTGCAGGGCTCAGAGACCCAGTACTTC. It codes for CASSDVQGSETQYF.

This chain links TRBV20-1 with TRBJ2-1; D is unresolved. V shed 3 bases and J shed 9 bases, with 9 bases lying between them. Looked up from germline, CDR1 is DFQATT and CDR2 is SNEGSKA (reference sequence). The CDR3 runs 11 residues. CDR3 residues: CSARDRREQFF. As DNA, the CDR3 is TGCAGTGCTAGGGATAGGCGTGAGCAGTTCTTC.

V usage is TRBV7-2 and J usage is TRBJ2-7, with TRBD2 matching 11 bases. Looked up from germline, CDR1 is SGHTA and CDR2 is FQGNSA. V shed 5 bases and J 0 bases; nucleotides not matched to a gene: 6. The CDR3 covers 16 residues. This CDR3 is CASSRGGTSGSYEQYF. The CDR3, as DNA: TGTGCCAGCAGCCGGGGAGGGACTAGCGGCTCCTACGAGCAGTACTTC.

J is TRBJ2-1 and V is TRBV18; D may be TRBD1 (6 bases). The CDR3 contains 15 residues. The V end lost 1 base, the J end lost 6 bases, and 13 bases lay between the germline ends. The germline V gene encodes CDR1 KGHSH and CDR2 LQKENI. The CDR3 coding sequence is TGTGCCAGCTCACCACGACAGGAGAGTATCAATGAGCAGTTCTTC. Protein: CASSPRQESINEQFF.

The chain's CDR3 is CASSTAGTDTQYF. The CDR3 DNA reads TGTGCCAGTAGTACGGCAGGGACAGATACGCAGTATTTT. The chain combines TRBV19 with TRBJ2-3, with D maybe TRBD1 (5 bases). The CDR3 has 13 amino acids. Germline loops: CDR1 LNHDA, CDR2 SQIVND (reference sequence). V dropped 4 bases and J dropped 3 bases, with 8 bases sitting between them.

The chain links TRBV29-1 to TRBJ1-1; no clear D. The germline V and J ends were trimmed by 1 base and 10 bases, with 7 bases remaining between them. The CDR3 is 10 amino acids. Per the germline V gene, CDR1 is SQVTM and CDR2 is ANQGSEA. The CDR3 here is CSVEARGAFF. CDR3 in DNA: TGCAGCGTTGAAGCTCGGGGAGCTTTCTTT.

The rearrangement links TRBV6-1 to TRBJ2-7; tentative D call: TRBD2 (5 bases). CDR1 is MNHNS and CDR2 is SASEGT in the germline V gene. The CDR3 length is 12 residues. V was trimmed by 8 bases and J by 3 bases, leaving 11 bases between them. The CDR3 loop reads CASHGGLYEQYF. In DNA form, the CDR3 reads TGTGCCAGCCATGGCGGGCTCTACGAGCAGTACTTC.

This clone was found once. This chain links TRBV11-2 with TRBJ2-2, with TRBD2 matching over 11 bases. The germline V gene encodes CDR1 SGHAT and CDR2 FQNNGV. This CDR3 contains 15 residues. After removal of 3 bases from V and 7 bases from J, the junction contained 4 bases not matched to a gene. The DNA of the CDR3 is TGTGCCAGCAGCTTTGGACTAGCGGGCGGCGGGGAGCTGTTTTTT. It is translated as CASSFGLAGGGELFF. Filled out from reference TRBV11-2 and TRBJ2-2, the complete variable domain reads EAGVAQSPRYKIIEKRQSVAFWCNPISGHATLYWYQQILGQGPKLLIQFQNNGVVDDSQLPKDRFSAERLKGVDSTLKIQPAKLEDSAVYLCASSFGLAGGGELFFGEGSRLTVL.

The V call is TRBV21-1, the J call TRBJ1-5; the listed D gene, TRBD1, was not tested against the DNA. TRBV21-1 is a known pseudogene. CDR3 size: 14 residues. As DNA, the CDR3 is TGTGCCAGCAGTCGGCACAGGGTTTATCAGCCCCAGCATTTT. This translates into CASSRHRVYQPQHF.

The V call is TRBV29-1, the J call TRBJ1-1; D is possibly TRBD1 (5 bases). The V and J ends lost 4 bases and 8 bases respectively, with 14 bases between them. This CDR3 comprises 12 residues. Germline CDR1 reads SQVTM; CDR2 reads ANQGSEA. CDR3 protein: CSVGPRDAEAFF. The CDR3 DNA reads TGCAGCGTTGGCCCCCGGGACGCAGAAGCTTTCTTT.

V usage is TRBV7-9 and J usage is TRBJ1-1; D perhaps matches TRBD1 (5 bases). The germline gives CDR1 SEHNR, CDR2 FQNEAQ (reference sequence). There are 14 residues in the CDR3. V lost 3 bases and J lost 10, with 18 bases in between. The CDR3 region is CASSFLGHTGGAFF. Here the CDR3 DNA reads TGTGCCAGCAGCTTTCTGGGGCATACCGGTGGAGCTTTCTTT.

V usage is TRBV6-5 and J usage is TRBJ2-2; maybe TRBD1 (5 bases). Trimming shortened V by 0 bases and J by 7 bases, and 12 bases separated the two germline ends. The CDR3 extends over 15 amino acids. Germline V lookup: CDR1 MNHEY, CDR2 SVGAGI. The CDR3 region is CASSYSKGAGGELFF. Here the CDR3 DNA reads TGTGCCAGCAGTTACTCGAAAGGGGCCGGCGGGGAGCTGTTTTTT.